Each of the 11 T cell receptor beta chains below was sequenced from the same sample in a study of blood T cell repertoires in COVID-19. The assay was immunoSEQ multiplex PCR, and TCRdb's table has in-frame clones only and misses some. The sample includes approximately 110,000 clones, around four fifths of them seen just once. Sequencing input: peripheral blood. These receptors all stem from an elderly man with COVID-19, enrolled during active disease.

The CDR3 region is CASSLAPTGMETQYF. The DNA for the CDR3 is TGTGCCAGCAGCTTAGCTCCGACAGGGATGGAGACCCAGTACTTC. The rearrangement links TRBV11-1 to TRBJ2-5, with TRBD1 matching 7 bases. CDR1 SGHAT and CDR2 FQDESV come from the germline V gene (reference sequence). V gave up 0 bases and J gave up 5 bases; unmatched junction bases: 6. The CDR3 length is 15 residues.

This clone showed up just once. The J gene is TRBJ1-2, the V gene TRBV9; no clear D gene. Germline-derived CDR1 and CDR2 are SGDLS and YYNGEE. The ends were cut back, 0 bases at V and 3 bases at J, with 9 bases in the middle. The CDR3 contains 14 residues. In DNA, the CDR3 is TGTGCCAGCAGCGTAGCTCCGGGATACTATGGCTACACCTTC. Protein product: CASSVAPGYYGYTF.

The gene calls are TRBV5-1 and TRBJ1-1; the D gene is possibly TRBD1 (6 bases). The germline CDR1 and CDR2 sequences are SGHRS and YFSETQ. Trimming stripped 5 bases from V and 4 bases from J, with 12 bases between. This CDR3 is 13 amino acids long. This CDR3 reads CASRGTGSTEAFF. As DNA, the CDR3 is TGCGCCAGCAGGGGCACAGGGTCCACTGAAGCTTTCTTT.

V and J are TRBV19 and TRBJ2-2; 7 bases are shared with TRBD2. Unmatched junction bases numbered 9, after V lost 5 bases and J lost 0 bases. The germline gives CDR1 LNHDA, CDR2 SQIVND (reference sequence). This CDR3 is built from 17 residues. CDR3 nucleotide sequence: TGTGCCAGTAGTCCCCTGGGGGGGACGGCGAACACCGGGGAGCTGTTTTTT. This encodes CASSPLGGTANTGELFF. Full variable domain (outside the CDR3, taken from reference TRBV19 and TRBJ2-2): DGGITQSPKYLFRKEGQNVTLSCEQNLNHDAMYWYRQDPGQGLRLIYYSQIVNDFQKGDIAEGYSVSREKKESFPLTVTSAQKNPTAFYLCASSPLGGTANTGELFFGEGSRLTVL.

This sequence joins TRBV29-1 and TRBJ1-1, with 10 bases that match TRBD1. Germline CDR1 SQVTM, CDR2 ANQGSEA. This CDR3 is built from 13 residues. V shed 7 bases and J 2 bases; nucleotides not matched to a gene: 4. The CDR3 bases are TGCAGCGCGGGGGACAGGGGCAACACTGAAGCTTTCTTT. It codes for CSAGDRGNTEAFF. The full variable domain, in which reference TRBV29-1 and TRBJ1-1 provide the parts outside the CDR3, is SAVISQKPSRDICQRGTSLTIQCQVDSQVTMMFWYRQQPGQSLTLIATANQGSEATYESGFVIDKFPISRPNLTFSTLTVSNMSPEDSSIYLCSAGDRGNTEAFFGQGTRLTVV.

The chain couples TRBV6-2 or TRBV6-3 to TRBJ2-3, with TRBD2 matching 9 bases. Germline V gives CDR1 MNHEY, CDR2 SVGEGT. With 4 bases clipped from V and 4 bases from J, the junction kept 3 bases outside the gene matches. The length of the CDR3 is 14 residues. In DNA form, the CDR3 reads TGTGCCAGCAGTTTAGCGGGAGTCCCAGATACGCAGTATTTT. It is translated as CASSLAGVPDTQYF.

The chain carries TRBV9 and TRBJ2-7; D gene ambiguous. The CDR3 sequence is 15 residues long. With 0 bases removed from V and 1 base from J, the gap between germline ends came to 11 bases. The germline CDR1 and CDR2 sequences are SGDLS and YYNGEE. The CDR3, as DNA: TGTGCCAGCAGCGTAGGAAACAGTCCATCCTACGAGCAGTACTTC. This encodes CASSVGNSPSYEQYF.

This rearrangement joins TRBV27 to TRBJ1-2, with 8 bases lining up with TRBD1. Germline CDR1 and CDR2: MNHEY and SMNVEV (reference sequence). V dropped 1 base and J dropped 3; count of bases not matched to a gene: 4. The CDR3 consists of 15 residues. The CDR3, as DNA: TGTGCCAGCAGTTTATTAGCGGACAGGGACTATGGCTACACCTTC. Its protein product is CASSLLADRDYGYTF.

This clone was picked up one time. V gene TRBV11-2 combines with J gene TRBJ2-2; 7 nucleotides agree with TRBD1. Germline CDR1 SGHAT, CDR2 FQNNGV. The CDR3 totals 16 residues. The J segment lost 0 bases and the V segment lost 2 bases, leaving 3 bases of the junction unmatched. DNA of the CDR3: TGTGCCAGCAGCTTAATCGGGACAGCGAACACCGGGGAGCTGTTTTTT. The encoded protein is CASSLIGTANTGELFF.

The gene calls are TRBV7-2 and TRBJ2-3; 11 nucleotides match TRBD2. The CDR3 is made up of 19 amino acids. V shed 3 bases, J shed 0 bases, and the junction held 11 bases outside the gene matches. The germline V gene encodes CDR1 SGHTA and CDR2 FQGNSA. The CDR3 DNA is TGTGCCAGCAGCTTCAAGTTAGCGGGAGGGACTACTAGCACAGATACGCAGTATTTT. Translated, it gives CASSFKLAGGTTSTDTQYF.

This clone was counted between two and nine times. This rearrangement joins TRBV18 to TRBJ2-7, with D possibly being TRBD1 (6 bases). The CDR3 consists of 17 residues. Trimming left V 2 bases short and J 0 bases short, with 17 bases between. CDR1 is KGHSH, CDR2 LQKENI, per germline. CDR3 sequence (DNA): TGTGCCAGCTCACCAGACACCGGGACACCCATCTCCTACGAGCAGTACTTC. Residues: CASSPDTGTPISYEQYF.